The 9 T cell receptor beta chains given below trace back to one sample, sequenced in a study of blood T cell repertoires in COVID-19. Sequencing was performed with immunoSEQ multiplex PCR; in TCRdb, only in-frame clones are kept and a portion is missing. The sample shows 150,000 to 200,000 clones, approximately 84% of them seen only once. Sequencing was carried out using peripheral blood. The origin of the receptors is a woman of 80 years or more with acute or convalescent COVID-19.

V usage is TRBV5-1 and J usage is TRBJ2-7, with TRBD2 identical over 8 bases. In germline, CDR1 is SGHRS, CDR2 YFSETQ. The junction had 10 bases not matched to a gene; V was cut back by 4 bases and J by 4 bases. CDR3 size: 15 residues. The CDR3 nucleotides are TGCGCCAGCAGCCTAGACCTGAGCGGGAGTTACGAGCAGTACTTC. This codes for CASSLDLSGSYEQYF.

The chain joins TRBV5-1 to TRBJ1-1, with D uncertain. Trimming stripped 4 bases from V and 5 bases from J, with 15 bases between. The CDR3 has 14 residues. Germline assignment: CDR1 SGHRS and CDR2 YFSETQ. CDR3 DNA: TGCGCCAGCAGCGGCGGGGTCTCGCGGACTGAAGCTTTCTTT. Its protein product is CASSGGVSRTEAFF. Variable domain in full (rest from reference TRBV5-1 and TRBJ1-1): KAGVTQTPRYLIKTRGQQVTLSCSPISGHRSVSWYQQTPGQGLQFLFEYFSETQRNKGNFPGRFSGRQFSNSRSEMNVSTLELGDSALYLCASSGGVSRTEAFFGQGTRLTVV.

This clone has just one count. The CDR3 sequence is CASSPRTGNTEAFF. The DNA for the CDR3 is TGTGCCAGCAGCCCGCGGACAGGGAACACTGAAGCTTTCTTT. The rearrangement uses TRBV6-5 and TRBJ1-1; TRBD1 agrees at 7 bases. V dropped 6 bases and J dropped 1; count of bases not matched to a gene: 5. CDR1 and CDR2 from the germline V gene are MNHEY and SVGAGI. This CDR3 spans 14 amino acids.

The gene calls are TRBV5-1 and TRBJ2-3; a weak D match, TRBD2 (6 bases). The germline CDR1 and CDR2 sequences are SGHRS and YFSETQ. The V end lost 0 bases, the J end lost 7 bases, and 18 bases lay between the germline ends. This CDR3 contains 16 residues. Here the CDR3 DNA reads TGCGCCAGCAGCTTGGGACTCCGGGACTCTAGGAATACGCAGTATTTT. It yields the protein CASSLGLRDSRNTQYF.

The gene calls are TRBV30 and TRBJ1-3; D possibly corresponds to TRBD1 (6 bases). The CDR3 is 14 amino acids. Between the trimmed V and J ends, which lost 5 bases and 0 bases, there was a span of 11 bases. CDR1 GTSNPN and CDR2 SVGIG come from the germline V gene (reference sequence). Written as DNA, the CDR3 is TGTGCCTGGTCGGACAGCTTCTCTGGAAACACCATATATTTT. This encodes CAWSDSFSGNTIYF.

This chain links TRBV4-2 with TRBJ1-2; D is possibly TRBD1 (5 bases). Trimming stripped 4 bases from V and 3 bases from J, with 15 bases between. The CDR3 contains 15 residues. In germline, CDR1 is LGHNA, CDR2 YNFKEQ. Here the CDR3 DNA reads TGTGCCAGCAGCCCCGCCGTGGGGGGTGACTATGGCTACACCTTC. Amino acids: CASSPAVGGDYGYTF.

This chain links TRBV28 with TRBJ2-3, with a possible D match to TRBD2 (6 bases). The CDR3 is 15 residues long. Between the trimmed V and J ends, which lost 3 bases and 5 bases, there was a span of 15 bases. Germline-derived CDR1 and CDR2 are MDHEN and SYDVKM. CDR3 loop: CASSFSGRGVDTQYF. DNA of the CDR3: TGTGCCAGCAGTTTCAGCGGGCGCGGGGTAGATACGCAGTATTTT.

V usage is TRBV18 and J usage is TRBJ1-6; TRBD1 aligns across 9 bases. Germline assignment: CDR1 KGHSH and CDR2 LQKENI. This CDR3 region has 15 residues. V trimming: 6 bases; J trimming: 6 bases; junction bases outside the gene matches: 6. The CDR3 reads CASSQKDRGNSPLHF. In DNA form, the CDR3 reads TGTGCCAGCTCTCAGAAGGACAGGGGTAATTCACCCCTCCACTTT.

The chain links TRBV27 to TRBJ1-2; 7 bases match TRBD1. CDR3 length: 14 residues. Looked up from germline, CDR1 is MNHEY and CDR2 is SMNVEV (reference sequence). V was clipped by 0 bases and J by 8 bases; unmatched bases: 6. The DNA for the CDR3 is TGTGCCAGCAGTTTATCGGCCCAGACAGGGGGCTACACCTTC. Translating it yields CASSLSAQTGGYTF.